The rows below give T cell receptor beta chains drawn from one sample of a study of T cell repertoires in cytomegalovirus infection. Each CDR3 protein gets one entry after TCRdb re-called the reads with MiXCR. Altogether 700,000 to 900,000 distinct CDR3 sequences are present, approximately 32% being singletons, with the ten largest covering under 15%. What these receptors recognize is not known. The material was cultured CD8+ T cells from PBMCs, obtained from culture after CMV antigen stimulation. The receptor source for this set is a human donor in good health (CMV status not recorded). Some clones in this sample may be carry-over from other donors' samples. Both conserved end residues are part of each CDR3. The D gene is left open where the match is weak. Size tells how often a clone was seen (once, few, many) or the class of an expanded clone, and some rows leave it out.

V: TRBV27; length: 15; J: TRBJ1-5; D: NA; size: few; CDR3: CASSLSGPPNQPQHF; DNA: TGTGCCAGCAGTTTATCCGGACCTCCCAATCAGCCCCAGCATTTT
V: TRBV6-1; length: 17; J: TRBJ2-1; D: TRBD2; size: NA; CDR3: CASSEDSGGIAYNEQLF; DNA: TGTGCCAGCAGTGAAGATAGCGGGGGGATTGCATACAATGAGCAGTTGTTC
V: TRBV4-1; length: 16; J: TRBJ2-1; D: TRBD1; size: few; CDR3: CASSQDRAGGYTEQFF; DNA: TGCGCCAGCAGCCAAGATCGGGCAGGGGGCTATACTGAGCAGTTCTTC
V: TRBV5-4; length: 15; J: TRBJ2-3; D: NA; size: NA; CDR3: CASSLVQGGADTQYF; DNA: TGTGCCAGCAGCTTGGTCCAGGGCGGGGCAGATACGCAGTATTTT
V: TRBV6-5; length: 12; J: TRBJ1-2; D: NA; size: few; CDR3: CASMTRGDGYTF; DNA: TGTGCCAGCATGACGAGGGGAGATGGCTACACCTTC
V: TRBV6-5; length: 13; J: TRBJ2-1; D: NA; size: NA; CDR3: CASKGGFYNEQFF; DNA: TGTGCCAGCAAGGGGGGCTTCTACAATGAGCAGTTCTTC
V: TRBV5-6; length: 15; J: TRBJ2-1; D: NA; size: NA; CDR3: CASSPDTLPYNEQFF; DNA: TGTGCCAGCAGCCCCGACACCCTACCCTACAATGAGCAGTTCTTC
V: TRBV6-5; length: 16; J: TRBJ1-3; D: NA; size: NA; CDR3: CASSYGQSYSGNTIYF; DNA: TGTGCCAGCAGTTACGGACAGAGCTACTCTGGAAACACCATATATTTT
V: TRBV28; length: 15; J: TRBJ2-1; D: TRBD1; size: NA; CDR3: CASKEDRVSYNEQFF; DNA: TGTGCCAGCAAGGAGGACAGGGTGTCCTACAATGAGCAGTTCTTC
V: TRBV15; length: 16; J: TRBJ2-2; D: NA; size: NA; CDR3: CATSRDRSANTGELFF; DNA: TGTGCCACCAGCAGAGACAGGAGCGCGAACACCGGGGAGCTGTTTTTT
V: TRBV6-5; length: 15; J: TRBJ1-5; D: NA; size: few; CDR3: CASKPRQEYNQPQHF; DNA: TGTGCCAGCAAGCCTCGACAGGAGTACAATCAGCCCCAGCATTTT
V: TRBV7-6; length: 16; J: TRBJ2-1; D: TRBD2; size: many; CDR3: CASSFSGGAAYNEQFF; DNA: TGTGCCAGCAGTTTTAGCGGGGGGGCAGCCTACAATGAGCAGTTCTTC
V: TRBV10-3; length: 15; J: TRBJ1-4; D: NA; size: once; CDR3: CAISETDRMGEKLFF; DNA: TGTGCCATCAGTGAGACCGACAGGATGGGTGAAAAACTGTTTTTT
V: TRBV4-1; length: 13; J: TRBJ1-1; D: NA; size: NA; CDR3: CASSQERTVEAFF; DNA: TGCGCCAGCAGCCAAGAAAGGACGGTTGAAGCTTTCTTT
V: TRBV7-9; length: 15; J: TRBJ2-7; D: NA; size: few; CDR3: CASSPPSGDPYEQYF; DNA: TGTGCCAGCAGCCCGCCTTCAGGGGACCCCTACGAGCAGTACTTC
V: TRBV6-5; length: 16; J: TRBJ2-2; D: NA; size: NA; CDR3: CASSSPQGRLAGELFF; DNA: TGTGCCAGCAGTTCGCCCCAGGGGCGCCTAGCCGGGGAGCTGTTTTTT
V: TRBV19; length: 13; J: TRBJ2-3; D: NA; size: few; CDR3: CASNWGGTDTQYF; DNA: TGTGCCAGTAATTGGGGGGGCACAGATACGCAGTATTTT
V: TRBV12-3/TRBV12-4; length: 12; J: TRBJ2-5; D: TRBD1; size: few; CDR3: CASSDTGASQYF; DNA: TGTGCCAGCAGCGATACAGGGGCATCCCAGTACTTC
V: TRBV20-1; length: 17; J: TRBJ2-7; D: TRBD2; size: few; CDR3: CSARPNRTSGNTYEQYF; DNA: TGCAGTGCTAGGCCGAATCGGACTAGCGGGAATACCTACGAGCAGTACTTC
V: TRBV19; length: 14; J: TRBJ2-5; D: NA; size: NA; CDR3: CASSGLLGQETQYF; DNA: TGTGCCAGTAGTGGGCTCCTGGGCCAAGAGACCCAGTACTTC
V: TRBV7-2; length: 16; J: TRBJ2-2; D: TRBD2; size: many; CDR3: CASSFLAGFNTGELFF; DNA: TGTGCCAGCAGCTTTCTAGCGGGGTTTAACACCGGGGAGCTGTTTTTT
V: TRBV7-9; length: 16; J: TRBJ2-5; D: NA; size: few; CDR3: CASQIKGTDLQETQYF; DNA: TGTGCCAGTCAGATAAAGGGTACGGATCTACAAGAGACCCAGTACTTC
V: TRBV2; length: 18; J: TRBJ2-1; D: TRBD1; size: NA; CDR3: CASSEVHRDSFTYNEQFF; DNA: TGTGCCAGCAGTGAAGTGCACCGGGACAGCTTTACCTACAATGAGCAGTTCTTC
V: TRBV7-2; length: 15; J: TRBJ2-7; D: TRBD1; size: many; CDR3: CASSFGTAPSYEQYF; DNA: TGTGCCAGCAGCTTCGGGACAGCGCCTTCCTACGAGCAGTACTTC
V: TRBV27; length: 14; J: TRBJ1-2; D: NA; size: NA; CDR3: CASSSSTANYGYTF; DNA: TGTGCCAGCAGTTCGTCGACAGCGAACTATGGCTACACCTTC
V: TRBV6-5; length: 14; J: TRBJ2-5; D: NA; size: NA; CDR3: CASSPEGPGETQYF; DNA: TGTGCCAGCAGTCCTGAAGGACCCGGCGAGACCCAGTACTTC
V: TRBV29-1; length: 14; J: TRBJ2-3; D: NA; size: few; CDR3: CSVEEQAETDTQYF; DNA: TGCAGCGTTGAAGAACAGGCTGAAACAGATACGCAGTATTTT
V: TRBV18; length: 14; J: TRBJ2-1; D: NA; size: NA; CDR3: CASSQIQTYNEQFF; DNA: TGTGCCAGCTCACAAATACAAACATACAATGAGCAGTTCTTC
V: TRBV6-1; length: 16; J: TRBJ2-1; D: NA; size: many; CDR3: CASSEERDPGYNEQFF; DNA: TGTGCCAGCAGTGAGGAGAGGGACCCGGGGTACAATGAGCAGTTCTTC
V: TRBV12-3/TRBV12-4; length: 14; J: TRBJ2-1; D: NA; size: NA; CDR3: CASSFQTNYNEQFF; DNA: TGTGCCAGCAGTTTTCAGACAAACTACAATGAGCAGTTCTTC
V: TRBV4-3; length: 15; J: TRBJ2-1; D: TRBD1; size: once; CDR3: CASSQAGTGADEQFF; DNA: TGCGCCAGCAGCCAAGCCGGGACAGGGGCAGATGAGCAGTTCTTC
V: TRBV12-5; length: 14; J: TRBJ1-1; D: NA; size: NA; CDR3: CASGLGAQNTEAFF; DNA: TGTGCTAGTGGTTTAGGCGCCCAAAACACTGAAGCTTTCTTT
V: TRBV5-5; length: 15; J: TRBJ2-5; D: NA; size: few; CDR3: CASSPEGVFQETQYF; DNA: TGTGCCAGCAGCCCCGAGGGGGTTTTCCAAGAGACCCAGTACTTC
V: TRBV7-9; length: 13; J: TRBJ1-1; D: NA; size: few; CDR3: CASSNGRNTEAFF; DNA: TGTGCCAGCAGTAATGGGAGAAACACTGAAGCTTTCTTT
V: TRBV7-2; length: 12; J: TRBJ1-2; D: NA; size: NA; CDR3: CASRGGSYGYTF; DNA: TGTGCCAGCAGAGGGGGGAGCTATGGCTACACCTTC
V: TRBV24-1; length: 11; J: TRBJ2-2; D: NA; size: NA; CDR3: CATSDPGELFF; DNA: TGTGCCACCAGTGATCCCGGGGAGCTGTTTTTT
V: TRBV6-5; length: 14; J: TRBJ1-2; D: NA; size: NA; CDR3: CAAIPRGGAGPYTF; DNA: TGTGCCGCCATCCCCCGGGGGGGGGCAGGTCCCTACACCTTC
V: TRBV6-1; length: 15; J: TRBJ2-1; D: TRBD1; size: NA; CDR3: CASTTTGGLNNEQFF; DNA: TGTGCCAGCACTACGACAGGGGGTCTTAACAATGAGCAGTTCTTC
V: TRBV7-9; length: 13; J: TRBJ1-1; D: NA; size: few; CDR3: CASSKGDWTEAFF; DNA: TGTGCCAGCAGCAAAGGTGATTGGACTGAAGCTTTCTTT
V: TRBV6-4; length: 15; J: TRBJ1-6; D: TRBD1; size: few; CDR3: CASSDSDRGNSPLHF; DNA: TGTGCCAGCAGTGACTCGGACAGGGGGAATTCACCCCTCCACTTT
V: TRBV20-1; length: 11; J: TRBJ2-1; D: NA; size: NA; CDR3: CSALSYNEQFF; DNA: TGCAGTGCCCTGAGCTACAATGAGCAGTTCTTC
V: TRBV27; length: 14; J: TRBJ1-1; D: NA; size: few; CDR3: CASSRSPGYTEAFF; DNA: TGTGCCAGCAGTAGGTCTCCGGGGTACACTGAAGCTTTCTTT